This T cell receptor (beta chain) was found in a study of blood T cell repertoires in COVID-19. Overall study: There were acute and convalescent COVID-19 samples, and they came from the United States, Italy and Spain.

Which cohort a participant joined came from the clinical history participants gave. There are 17 residues in the CDR3. The assay was immunoSEQ multiplex PCR, and TCRdb's table has in-frame clones only and misses some. The sample includes approximately 160,000 clones, around 82% of them seen just once. The specimen was PBMCs or T cells enriched from blood (not recorded which). The sequence was collected from a woman aged 45-65 years in a cohort exposed to, infected with or recovered from COVID-19 (not recorded which). V is TRBV21-1 and J is TRBJ1-6; the table names TRBD1, a call not compared with the DNA. TRBV21-1 is a recognized pseudogene. DNA for the CDR3: TGTGCCAGCAGCATGGAACCCCGGGACAGCTTATATTCACCCCTCCACTTT. Its protein is CASSMEPRDSLYSPLHF.